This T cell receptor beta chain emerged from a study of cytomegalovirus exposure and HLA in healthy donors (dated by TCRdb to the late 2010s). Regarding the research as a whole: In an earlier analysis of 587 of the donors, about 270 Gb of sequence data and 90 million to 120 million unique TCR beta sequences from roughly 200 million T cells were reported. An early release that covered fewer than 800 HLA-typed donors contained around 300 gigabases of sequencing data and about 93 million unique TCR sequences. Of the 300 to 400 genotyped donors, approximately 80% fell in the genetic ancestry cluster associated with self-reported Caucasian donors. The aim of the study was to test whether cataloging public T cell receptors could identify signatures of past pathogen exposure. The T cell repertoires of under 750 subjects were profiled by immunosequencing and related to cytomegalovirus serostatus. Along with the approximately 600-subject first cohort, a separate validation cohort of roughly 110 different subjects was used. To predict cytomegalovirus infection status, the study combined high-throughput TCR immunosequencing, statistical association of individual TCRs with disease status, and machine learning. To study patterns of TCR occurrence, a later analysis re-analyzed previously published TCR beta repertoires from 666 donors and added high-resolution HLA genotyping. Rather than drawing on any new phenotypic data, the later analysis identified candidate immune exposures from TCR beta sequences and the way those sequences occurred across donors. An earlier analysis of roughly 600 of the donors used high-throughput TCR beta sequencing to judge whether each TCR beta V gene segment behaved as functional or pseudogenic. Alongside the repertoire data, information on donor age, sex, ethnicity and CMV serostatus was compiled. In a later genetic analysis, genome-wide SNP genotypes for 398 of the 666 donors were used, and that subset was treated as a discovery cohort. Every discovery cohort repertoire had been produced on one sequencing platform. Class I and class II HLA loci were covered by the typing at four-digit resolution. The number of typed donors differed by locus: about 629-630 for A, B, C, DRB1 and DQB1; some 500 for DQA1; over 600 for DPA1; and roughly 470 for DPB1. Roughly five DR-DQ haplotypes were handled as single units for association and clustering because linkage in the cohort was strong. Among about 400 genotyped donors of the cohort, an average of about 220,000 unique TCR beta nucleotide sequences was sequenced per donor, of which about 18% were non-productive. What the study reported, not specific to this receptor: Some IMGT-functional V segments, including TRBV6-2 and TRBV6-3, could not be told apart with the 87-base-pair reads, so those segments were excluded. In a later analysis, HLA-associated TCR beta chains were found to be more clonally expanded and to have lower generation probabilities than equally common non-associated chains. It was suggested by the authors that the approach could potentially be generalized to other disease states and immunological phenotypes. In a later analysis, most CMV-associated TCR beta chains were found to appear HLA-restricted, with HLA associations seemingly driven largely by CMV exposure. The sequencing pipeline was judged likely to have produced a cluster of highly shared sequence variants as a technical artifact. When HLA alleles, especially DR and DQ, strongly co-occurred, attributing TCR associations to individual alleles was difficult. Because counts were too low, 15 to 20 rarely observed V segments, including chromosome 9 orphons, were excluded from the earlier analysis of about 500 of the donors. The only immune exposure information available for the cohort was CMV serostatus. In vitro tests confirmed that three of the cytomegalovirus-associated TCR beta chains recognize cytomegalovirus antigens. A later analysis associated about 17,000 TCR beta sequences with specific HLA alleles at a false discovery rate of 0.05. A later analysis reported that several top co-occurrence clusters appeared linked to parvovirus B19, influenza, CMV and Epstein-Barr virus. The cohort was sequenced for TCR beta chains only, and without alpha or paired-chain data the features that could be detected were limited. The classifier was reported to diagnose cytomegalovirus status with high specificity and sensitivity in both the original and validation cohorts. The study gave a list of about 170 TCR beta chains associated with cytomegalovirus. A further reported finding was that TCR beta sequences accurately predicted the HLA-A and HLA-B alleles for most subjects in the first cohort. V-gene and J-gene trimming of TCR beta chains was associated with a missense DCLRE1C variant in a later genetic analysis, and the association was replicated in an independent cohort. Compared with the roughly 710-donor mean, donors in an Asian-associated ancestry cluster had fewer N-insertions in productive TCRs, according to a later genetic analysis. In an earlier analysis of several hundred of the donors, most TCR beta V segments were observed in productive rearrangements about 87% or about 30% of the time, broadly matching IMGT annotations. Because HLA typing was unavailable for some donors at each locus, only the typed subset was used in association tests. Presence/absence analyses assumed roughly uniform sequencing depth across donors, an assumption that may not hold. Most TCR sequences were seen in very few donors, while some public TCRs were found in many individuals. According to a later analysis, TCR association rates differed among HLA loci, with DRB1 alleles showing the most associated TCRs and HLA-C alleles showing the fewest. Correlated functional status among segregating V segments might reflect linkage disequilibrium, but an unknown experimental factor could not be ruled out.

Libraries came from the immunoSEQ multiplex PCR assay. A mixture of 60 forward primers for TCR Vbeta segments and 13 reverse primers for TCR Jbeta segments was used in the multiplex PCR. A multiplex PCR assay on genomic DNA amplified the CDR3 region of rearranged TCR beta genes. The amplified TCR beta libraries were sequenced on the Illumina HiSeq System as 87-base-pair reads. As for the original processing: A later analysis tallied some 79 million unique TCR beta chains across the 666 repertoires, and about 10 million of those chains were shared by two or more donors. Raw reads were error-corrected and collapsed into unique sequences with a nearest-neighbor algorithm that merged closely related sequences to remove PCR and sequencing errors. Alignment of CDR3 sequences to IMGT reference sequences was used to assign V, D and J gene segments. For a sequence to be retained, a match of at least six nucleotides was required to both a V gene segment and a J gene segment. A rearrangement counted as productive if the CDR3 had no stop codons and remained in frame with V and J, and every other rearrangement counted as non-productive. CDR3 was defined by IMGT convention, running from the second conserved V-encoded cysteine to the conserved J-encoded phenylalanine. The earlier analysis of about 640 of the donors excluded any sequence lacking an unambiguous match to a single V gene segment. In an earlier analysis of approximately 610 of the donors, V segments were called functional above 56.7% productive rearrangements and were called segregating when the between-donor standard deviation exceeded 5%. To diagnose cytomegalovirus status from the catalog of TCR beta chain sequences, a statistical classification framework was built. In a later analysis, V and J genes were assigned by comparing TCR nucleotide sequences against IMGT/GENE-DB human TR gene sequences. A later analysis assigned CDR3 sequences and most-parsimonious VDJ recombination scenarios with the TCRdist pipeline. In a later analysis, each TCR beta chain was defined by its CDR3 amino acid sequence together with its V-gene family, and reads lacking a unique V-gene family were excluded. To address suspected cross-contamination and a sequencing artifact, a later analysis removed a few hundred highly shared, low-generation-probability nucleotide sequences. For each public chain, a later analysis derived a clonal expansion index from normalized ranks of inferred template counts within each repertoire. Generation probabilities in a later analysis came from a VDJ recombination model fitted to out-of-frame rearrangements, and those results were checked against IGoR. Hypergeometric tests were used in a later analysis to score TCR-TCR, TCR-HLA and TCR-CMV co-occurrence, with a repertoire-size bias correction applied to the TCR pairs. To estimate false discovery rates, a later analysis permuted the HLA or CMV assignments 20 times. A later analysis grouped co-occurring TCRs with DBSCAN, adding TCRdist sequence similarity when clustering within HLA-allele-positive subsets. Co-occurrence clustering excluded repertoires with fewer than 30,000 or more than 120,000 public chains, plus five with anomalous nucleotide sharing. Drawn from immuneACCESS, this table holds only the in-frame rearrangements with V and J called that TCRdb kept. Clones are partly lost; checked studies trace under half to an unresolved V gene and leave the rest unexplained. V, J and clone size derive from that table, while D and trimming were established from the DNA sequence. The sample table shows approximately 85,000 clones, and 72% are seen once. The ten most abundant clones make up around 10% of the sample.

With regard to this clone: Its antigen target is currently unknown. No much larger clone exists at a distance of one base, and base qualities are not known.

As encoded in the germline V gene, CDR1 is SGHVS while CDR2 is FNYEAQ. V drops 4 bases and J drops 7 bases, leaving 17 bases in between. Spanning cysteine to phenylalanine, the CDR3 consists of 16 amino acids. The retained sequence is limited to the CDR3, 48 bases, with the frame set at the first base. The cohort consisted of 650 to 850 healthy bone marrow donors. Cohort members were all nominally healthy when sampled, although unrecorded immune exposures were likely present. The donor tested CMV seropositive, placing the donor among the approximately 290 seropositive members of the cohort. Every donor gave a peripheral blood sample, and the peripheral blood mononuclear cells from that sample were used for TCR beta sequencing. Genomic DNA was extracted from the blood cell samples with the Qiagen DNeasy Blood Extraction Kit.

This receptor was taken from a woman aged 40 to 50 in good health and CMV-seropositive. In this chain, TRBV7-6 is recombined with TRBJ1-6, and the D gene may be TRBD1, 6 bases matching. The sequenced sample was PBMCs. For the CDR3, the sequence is CASSSSPGQWNSPLHF. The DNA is TGTGCCAGCAGCTCGTCCCCGGGACAATGGAATTCACCCCTCCACTTT.